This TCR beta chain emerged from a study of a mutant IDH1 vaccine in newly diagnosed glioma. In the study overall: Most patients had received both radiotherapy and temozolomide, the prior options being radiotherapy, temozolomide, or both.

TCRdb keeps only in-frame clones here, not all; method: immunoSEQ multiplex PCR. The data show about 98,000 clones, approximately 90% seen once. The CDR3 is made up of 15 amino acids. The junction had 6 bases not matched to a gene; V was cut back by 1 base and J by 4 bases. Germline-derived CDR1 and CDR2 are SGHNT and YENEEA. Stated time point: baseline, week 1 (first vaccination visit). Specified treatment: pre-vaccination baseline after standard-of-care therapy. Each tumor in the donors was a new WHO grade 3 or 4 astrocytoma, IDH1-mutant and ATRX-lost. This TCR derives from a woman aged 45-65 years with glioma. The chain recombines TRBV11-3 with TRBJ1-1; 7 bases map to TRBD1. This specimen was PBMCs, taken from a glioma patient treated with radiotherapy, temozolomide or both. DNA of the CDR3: TGTGCCAGCAGCTTAGGAAGGGGGCTTAGCACTGAAGCTTTCTTT. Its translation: CASSLGRGLSTEAFF.